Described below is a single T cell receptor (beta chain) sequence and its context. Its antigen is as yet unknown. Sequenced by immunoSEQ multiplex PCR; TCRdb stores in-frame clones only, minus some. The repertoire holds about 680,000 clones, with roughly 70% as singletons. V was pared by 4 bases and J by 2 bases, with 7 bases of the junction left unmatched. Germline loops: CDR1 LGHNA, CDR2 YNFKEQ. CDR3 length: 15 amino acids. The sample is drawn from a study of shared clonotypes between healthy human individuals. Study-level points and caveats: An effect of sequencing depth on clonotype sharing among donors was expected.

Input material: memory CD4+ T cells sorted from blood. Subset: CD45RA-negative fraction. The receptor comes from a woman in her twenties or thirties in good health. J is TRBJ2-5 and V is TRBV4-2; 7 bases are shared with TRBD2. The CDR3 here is CASSREAGLQETQYF. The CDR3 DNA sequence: TGTGCCAGCAGCCGAGAAGCGGGACTACAAGAGACCCAGTACTTC.